The 18 T cell receptor beta chains below all came from one sample that was sequenced in a study of T cell responses to AZD1222 COVID-19 vaccine. Data came from immunoSEQ multiplex PCR; TCRdb stores just in-frame clones and leaves some out. Seen here are about 110,000 clones, around 82% observed once, and the top ten hold about 4.6%. The source material was peripheral blood, sampled on day 0 of AZD1222 vaccination. The source of these receptors is an adult in good health.

V usage is TRBV15 and J usage is TRBJ1-4; D uncertain. The CDR3 has 14 amino acids. The V gene's germline CDR1 is LNHNV and CDR2 YYDKDF (reference sequence). V was pared by 0 bases and J by 4 bases, with 6 bases between. DNA of the CDR3: TGTGCCACCAGCAGAGATGGGGTTAATGAAAAACTGTTTTTT. As protein: CATSRDGVNEKLFF.

The chain links TRBV7-9 to TRBJ1-1; TRBD1 matches at 7 bases. The CDR3 spans 12 residues. The junction had 4 bases not matched to a gene; V was cut back by 10 bases and J by 2 bases. CDR1 SEHNR and CDR2 FQNEAQ come from the germline V gene (reference sequence). CDR3 coding DNA: TGTGCCATTTGGACAGGCAACACTGAAGCTTTCTTT. It translates to CAIWTGNTEAFF.

This rearrangement joins TRBV20-1 to TRBJ1-1; D unresolved. The CDR3 contains 11 residues. The germline V and J ends were trimmed by 4 bases and 1 base, with 4 bases remaining between them. The germline V gene has CDR1 DFQATT and CDR2 SNEGSKA (reference sequence). In DNA, the CDR3 is TGCAGTGCTACTACGAACACTGAAGCTTTCTTT. Translation gives CSATTNTEAFF.

The genes are TRBV28 and TRBJ1-1; D not resolved. Germline CDR1 MDHEN, CDR2 SYDVKM. The V end lost 2 bases, the J end lost 10 bases, and 17 bases lay between the germline ends. This CDR3 has 14 residues. In nucleotides, the CDR3 is TGTGCCAGCAGTTTAGCTGTGGACGAGGGCCCAGCTTTCTTT. Translating gives CASSLAVDEGPAFF. Together with reference TRBV28 and TRBJ1-1, the CDR3 gives the full variable domain: DVKVTQSSRYLVKRTGEKVFLECVQDMDHENMFWYRQDPGLGLRLIYFSYDVKMKEKGDIPEGYSVSREKKERFSLILESASTNQTSMYLCASSLAVDEGPAFFGQGTRLTVV.

The chain has TRBV7-2 and TRBJ2-5; the D gene is possibly TRBD1 (6 bases). This CDR3 contains 16 residues. Germline V gives CDR1 SGHTA, CDR2 FQGNSA. Trimming removed 5 bases at V and 5 bases at J, with 21 bases between. The CDR3 loop reads CASSEQKQGSRETQYF. CDR3 sequence (DNA): TGTGCCAGCAGCGAACAAAAACAGGGTTCAAGGGAGACCCAGTACTTC.

J is TRBJ2-3 and V is TRBV6-5; no clear D gene. CDR3 length equals 14 residues. Trimming removed 1 base from V and 2 bases from J, with 7 bases in between. Germline V gene sequence: CDR1 MNHEY, CDR2 SVGAGI. The CDR3 is CASSYYRATDTQYF. In DNA, the CDR3 is TGTGCCAGCAGTTACTATAGGGCCACAGATACGCAGTATTTT.

V gene TRBV19 combines with J gene TRBJ2-1; 10 nucleotides align to TRBD2. The CDR3 loop spans 15 amino acids. Trimming took 7 bases from V and 7 from J; bases not matched to a gene: 10. Germline CDR1 LNHDA, CDR2 SQIVND (reference sequence). The CDR3 DNA follows: TGTGCCAGTACCAGACTAGCGGGCGGATATAATGAGCAGTTCTTC. Translated, it gives CASTRLAGGYNEQFF. The full variable domain, rest sourced from reference TRBV19 and TRBJ2-1, is DGGITQSPKYLFRKEGQNVTLSCEQNLNHDAMYWYRQDPGQGLRLIYYSQIVNDFQKGDIAEGYSVSREKKESFPLTVTSAQKNPTAFYLCASTRLAGGYNEQFFGPGTRLTVL.

V is TRBV9 and J is TRBJ2-7, with a possible D match to TRBD2 (6 bases). CDR3 length: 13 residues. Trimming removed 0 bases from V and 6 bases from J, with 10 bases in between. Germline CDR1 SGDLS, CDR2 YYNGEE. This CDR3 is CASSVDLGGEQYF. The DNA for the CDR3 is TGTGCCAGCAGCGTAGATCTCGGGGGCGAGCAGTACTTC.

The chain uses TRBV30 and TRBJ1-1; perhaps TRBD1 as D (5 bases). Germline V CDR1 and CDR2: GTSNPN, SVGIG (reference sequence). This CDR3 comprises 13 residues. The V gene lost 3 bases and the J gene lost 1 base, with 9 bases spanning the gap. DNA of the CDR3: TGTGCCTGGAGAGACGGGGGGAACACTGAAGCTTTCTTT. Translation: CAWRDGGNTEAFF.

The chain couples TRBV9 to TRBJ2-2, with D perhaps matching TRBD2 (5 bases). CDR3 length equals 12 residues. Germline CDR1 reads SGDLS; CDR2 reads YYNGEE. V was shortened by 4 bases and J by 5 bases, with 6 bases between the two germline ends. The CDR3 DNA sequence: TGTGCCAGCAGCCTAGCTACCGGGGAGCTGTTTTTT. Translating gives CASSLATGELFF.

This rearrangement joins TRBV14 to TRBJ2-2, with D possibly TRBD2 on 5 matching bases. Germline V gene data show CDR1 as SGHDN and CDR2 as FVKESK. The ends were cut back, 3 bases at V and 4 bases at J, with 12 bases in the middle. CDR3 length: 15 residues. As DNA, the CDR3 is TGTGCCAGCAGCCAGGCGCTAGCAGCCACCGGGGAGCTGTTTTTT. It is translated as CASSQALAATGELFF.

This chain uses TRBV5-6 with TRBJ1-6; D uncertain. Between the trimmed V and J ends, which lost 2 bases and 4 bases, there was a span of 7 bases. Germline V gene sequence: CDR1 SGHDT, CDR2 YYEEEE. The length of the CDR3 is 14 residues. This CDR3 reads CASSFAGYNSPLHF. Here the CDR3 DNA reads TGTGCCAGCAGCTTCGCGGGTTATAATTCACCCCTCCACTTT. Variable domain in full (rest from reference TRBV5-6 and TRBJ1-6): DAGVTQSPTHLIKTRGQQVTLRCSPKSGHDTVSWYQQALGQGPQFIFQYYEEEERQRGNFPDRFSGHQFPNYSSELNVNALLLGDSALYLCASSFAGYNSPLHFGNGTRLTVT.

The CDR3 reads CASSLNVVRAEAFF. CDR3 DNA: TGTGCCAGCAGTTTAAATGTGGTGAGGGCTGAAGCTTTCTTT. The chain recombines TRBV27 with TRBJ1-1, with no clear D. The V gene lost 2 bases and the J gene lost 6 bases, with 13 bases spanning the gap. The CDR3 contains 14 residues. CDR1 MNHEY and CDR2 SMNVEV come from the germline V gene (reference sequence).

This clone appeared a single time. The rearrangement joins TRBV30 to TRBJ2-1; 10 bases are shared with TRBD2. The CDR3 runs to 13 residues. The trim removed 2 bases at V and 7 bases at J, leaving 2 bases unmatched. Germline CDR1 reads GTSNPN; CDR2 reads SVGIG (reference sequence). CDR3 region: CAWSKRGGNEQFF. CDR3 DNA: TGTGCCTGGAGTAAGCGGGGGGGAAATGAGCAGTTCTTC.

The V and J genes are TRBV6-2 or TRBV6-3 and TRBJ1-1; tentatively, D is TRBD1 (5 bases). Trimming cost V 4 bases and J 6 bases, with 9 bases left between them. The length of the CDR3 is 12 residues. Germline CDR1 MNHEY, CDR2 SVGEGT. The CDR3 sequence is CASSSDIPEAFF. The CDR3 DNA reads as TGTGCCAGCAGTTCGGACATACCTGAAGCTTTCTTT.

The chain has TRBV5-1 and TRBJ1-4, with a weak D call TRBD1 (5 bases). The CDR3 is made up of 14 amino acids. Trimming shortened V by 2 bases and J by 5 bases, and 10 bases separated the two germline ends. Germline loops: CDR1 SGHRS, CDR2 YFSETQ. CDR3 in amino acids: CASSFDKGNEKLFF. The CDR3 nucleotides read TGCGCCAGCAGCTTCGACAAGGGGAATGAAAAACTGTTTTTT.

This clone was recorded once. The chain employs TRBV28 and TRBJ2-7, with no clear D. The CDR3 consists of 14 residues. CDR1 is MDHEN and CDR2 is SYDVKM in the germline V gene. V was cut by 6 bases and J by 2 bases, with 14 bases left in between. The CDR3 sequence: CASRPGPGPYEQYF. The CDR3 nucleotides are TGTGCCAGCAGGCCGGGCCCCGGGCCCTACGAGCAGTACTTC.

The chain combines TRBV6-2 or TRBV6-3 with TRBJ1-1, with D perhaps TRBD1 (6 bases). In germline, CDR1 is MNHEY, CDR2 SVGEGT. V lost 3 bases to trimming and J lost 4 bases, with 15 bases between them. The CDR3 runs 15 residues. As DNA, the CDR3 is TGTGCCAGCAGTTATCCCTCACAGGGACGCACTGAAGCTTTCTTT. Residues: CASSYPSQGRTEAFF.